Included here is one TCR beta chain sequence, with context. Its antigen specificity is not known. Per-base quality was not reported, and no clone a single base away is much larger than it. The sample comes from a study of blood T cell repertoires in COVID-19 (dated by TCRdb to the early 2020s). About the investigation overall: The collaborator samples originated in the United States, Italy and Spain and spanned the acute and convalescent phases of COVID-19. The material from the prospective study consisted of cDNA or gDNA derived from T cells, B-cell-depleted T cells, or PBMCs. The dataset comprised deeply sampled blood TCRbeta repertoires from subjects exposed to, actively infected with, or recovered from COVID-19. The repertoires were released in a freely available public database meant as a resource for research on the immune response to SARS-CoV-2. Samples came from the ongoing ImmuneRACE study (first 160 participants) plus 1,254 subjects from 6 global collaborators. Nearly every sample came with metadata listing a de-identified subject ID, COVID-19 status, age in years and sex. HLA class I and class II types, where available, came from metadata supplied by the sample provider rather than from assay-based typing.

The CDR3 sequence holds 15 residues, the cysteine and phenylalanine included. The only DNA kept is the CDR3, 45 bases in frame from the first base. Compared with germline, V lacks 7 bases and J lacks 7 bases; bases without a gene match: 12. Via the germline V gene, CDR1 is ENHRY and CDR2 SYGVKD. TCRbeta CDR3 regions were amplified from genomic DNA using the immunoSEQ Assay, a bias-controlled multiplex PCR. The authors' analysis ran thus. Nucleated cell counts per sample were estimated from amplification of reference gene primers within the assay. Sequence reads were collapsed and filtered to measure the absolute abundance of every unique TCRbeta CDR3 rearrangement. For each sample, productive Simpson clonality was calculated as the square root of Simpson's diversity index over productive rearrangements. Entries here come from immuneACCESS through TCRdb and include only in-frame sequences with V and J called. Some clones fail to appear in such tables; in the studies checked, an unresolved V gene covers under half of the shortfall, and the cause of the remainder is unknown. V, J and clone size were drawn from that table, and D and trimming were deduced from the DNA. In all, the sample holds some 190,000 clones, and 60% to 80% of those were seen once. The ten top clones hold about 15% of the sample.

Results and caveats for the whole study, not just this receptor: The amount of clinical and demographic metadata varied by source and participant and was provided uncurated.

In the prospective study, participants were roughly 18 to 100 years old, resided in about two dozen geographic areas of the United States, and were enrolled through a virtual design. In the prospective study, cohorts were assigned on the basis of participant-reported clinical history obtained from a screening survey and a study questionnaire. Exposed participants had been in contact with someone with a PCR-confirmed or clinician-diagnosed COVID-19 case within 2 weeks of study entry. Mobile phlebotomists in the prospective study collected whole blood, serum and a nasopharyngeal or oropharyngeal swab from every participant. Over an approximately two-month period, participants in the prospective study had the option of providing additional blood draws and questionnaires. Before DNA extraction, blood samples from the prospective study were shipped at room temperature or frozen.

The clonotype was recovered from a man in his sixties who had been exposed to COVID-19. Sequencing used PBMCs or T cells enriched from blood (not recorded which). This sequence uses TRBV10-3 and TRBJ2-1; TRBD2 lines up with 8 middle nucleotides. Here is the DNA: TGTGCCATCAACGACCTTAGCGGGATAGGTAATGAGCAGTTCTTC. Translation gives CAINDLSGIGNEQFF.